The entry that follows covers one TCR beta chain sequence. Its antigen is not known. Amplification used 60 Vbeta primers and 13 Jbeta primers. Some clones are missing from TCRdb's copy, which holds only in-frame ones; the method was immunoSEQ multiplex PCR. In the table there are 200,000 to 250,000 clones, roughly 91% of which are singletons. The entry originates in a study of cytomegalovirus exposure and HLA in healthy donors. Findings and caveats of the study: Testing in vitro showed a few CMV-associated chains specific for CMV antigens. Sequencing likely generated an artifact that appeared as a cluster of highly shared sequence variants.

Losses at the gene ends were 0 bases for V and 2 bases for J; bases not matched to a gene: 4. The CDR3 contains 15 residues. The germline V gene encodes CDR1 SGDLS and CDR2 YYNGEE. This receptor was identified in a young woman in good health and CMV-seronegative. What was sequenced was PBMCs. V usage is TRBV9 and J usage is TRBJ2-7, with 8 bases fitting TRBD2. The CDR3 loop reads CASSVGRGRTYEQYF. The DNA for the CDR3 is TGTGCCAGCAGCGTAGGTCGCGGGAGGACCTACGAGCAGTACTTC.